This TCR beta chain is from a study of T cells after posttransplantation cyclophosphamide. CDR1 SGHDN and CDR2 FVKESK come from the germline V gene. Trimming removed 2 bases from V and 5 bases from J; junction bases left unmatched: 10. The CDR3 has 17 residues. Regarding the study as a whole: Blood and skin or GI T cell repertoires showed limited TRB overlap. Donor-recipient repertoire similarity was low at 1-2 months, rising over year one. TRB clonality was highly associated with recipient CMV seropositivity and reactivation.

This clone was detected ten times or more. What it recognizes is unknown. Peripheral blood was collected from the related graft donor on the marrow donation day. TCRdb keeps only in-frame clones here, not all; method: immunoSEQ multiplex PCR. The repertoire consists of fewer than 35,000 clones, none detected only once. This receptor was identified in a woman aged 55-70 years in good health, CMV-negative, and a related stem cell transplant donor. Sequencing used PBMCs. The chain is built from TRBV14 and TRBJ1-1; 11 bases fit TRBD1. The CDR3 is CASSQHGTGGMGTEAFF. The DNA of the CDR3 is TGTGCCAGCAGCCAACACGGGACAGGGGGAATGGGTACTGAAGCTTTCTTT.